This entry concerns a single TCR beta chain. Its antigen is currently unknown. This sample is part of a study of cytomegalovirus exposure and HLA in healthy donors. Study-level information: Genotyping showed roughly 83% of fewer than 500 donors falling in the Caucasian-associated ancestry cluster. Study-wide results and caveats: What TCR beta sequences reportedly achieved was accurate prediction of HLA-A and HLA-B alleles in most subjects. Accounts indicate the classifier identified cytomegalovirus status with strong specificity and sensitivity.

There are 14 residues in the CDR3. In germline, CDR1 is SGHVS, CDR2 FNYEAQ. The PCR had 60 Vbeta and 13 Jbeta primers. The data were produced by immunoSEQ multiplex PCR, yet TCRdb's version contains in-frame clones alone and is incomplete. The sample holds around 120,000 clones; 84% are singletons and the top ten take roughly 2.7%. The sequencing input was PBMCs. The chain has TRBV7-6 and TRBJ2-5; TRBD2 matches at 8 bases. Matching the DNA end better, TRBJ2-7 makes the J call doubtful. This TCR derives from a man in his fifties in good health and CMV-seronegative. The CDR3, as DNA: TGTGCCAGCAGCAAAAGCGGGGGAACCTACGAGCAGTACTTC. Residues: CASSKSGGTYEQYF.